The clone carrying this T cell receptor (beta chain) was detected only once. Its specificity is unknown. The assay was run at survey level. Each PCR contained spiked synthetic TR CDR3 controls spanning every V-J pairing. Libraries were prepared by immunoSEQ multiplex PCR; TCRdb keeps only in-frame clonotypes and omits some of them. The table records 30,000 or so clones, more than 75% of them present only once. These data are taken from a study of multiple sclerosis patients with progressive multifocal leukoencephalopathy. Whole-study results and caveats: Lower normalized Shannon entropy suggested reduced TRB diversity in most PML patients.

Time point described: time of PML onset. Every listed patient previously received interferon beta; all PML patients were women. The material sequenced was PBMCs, taken from a patient treated with natalizumab. The TCR comes from a human donor with progressive multifocal leukoencephalopathy.

The CDR3 region has the DNA TGCAGTGCTTCACATAATCTGGGCTACACCTTC. Protein: CSASHNLGYTF. The J gene is TRBJ1-2, the V gene TRBV20-1; no clear D. The CDR3 contains 11 residues. The V gene's germline CDR1 is DFQATT and CDR2 SNEGSKA (reference sequence). V lost 5 bases to trimming and J lost 8 bases, with 12 bases between them.